The 8 T cell receptor beta chains listed next were all sequenced from one sample in a study of siplizumab effects on memory and regulatory T cells. Sequencing used immunoSEQ multiplex PCR; TCRdb keeps in-frame clones, though not all of them. The repertoire has around 100,000 clones, roughly 94% of them found once; the top ten carry over 0.55%. Material for sequencing was Tregs sorted from blood. Source of these receptors: a human donor in good health.

In its sample, this clone was seen once. The gene calls are TRBV5-1 and TRBJ2-3, with a weak D call TRBD2 (5 bases). In germline, CDR1 is SGHRS, CDR2 YFSETQ. CDR3 size: 14 residues. V lost 1 base, J lost 5 bases, and 11 bases lay in between. The chain's CDR3 is CASSLSGRRDTQYF. The CDR3 coding sequence is TGCGCCAGCAGCTTGAGCGGAAGGAGAGATACGCAGTATTTT.

On this clone: The junction does not match germline at one end; this may be a read error. This chain uses TRBV5-1 with TRBJ1-2; the D gene is possibly TRBD1 (6 bases). Germline V gene lookup returns CDR1 SGHRS and CDR2 YFSETQ. This CDR3 is 12 amino acids long. The chain's CDR3 is CASSARGVGYTF. The CDR3 coding sequence is TGTGCCAGCAGCGCCAGGGGTGTGGGCTACACCTTC.

The chain links TRBV10-2 to TRBJ1-3; D call uncertain. Germline values: CDR1 WSHSY, CDR2 SAAADI. This CDR3 comprises 15 residues. Trimming left V 2 bases short and J 0 bases short, with 8 bases between. CDR3 sequence (DNA): TGCGCCAGCAGTGAGGGACTTCGCTCTGGAAACACCATATATTTT. Residues: CASSEGLRSGNTIYF.

This clone appeared a few times. This rearrangement joins TRBV7-8 to TRBJ2-7, with 7 bases matching TRBD1. J gave up 7 bases and V 5 bases, and 11 bases lay outside the gene matches. This CDR3 has 14 residues. From germline, CDR1 is SGHVS and CDR2 FQNEAQ. The CDR3 loop is CASSQGQRMGEQYF. The CDR3 coding sequence is TGTGCCAGCAGCCAGGGACAGAGGATGGGGGAGCAGTACTTC.

J is TRBJ1-2 and V is TRBV19, with D possibly being TRBD1 (5 bases). The germline CDR1 and CDR2 sequences are LNHDA and SQIVND (reference sequence). This CDR3 is 14 amino acids long. The V end lost 0 bases, the J end lost 7 bases, and 12 bases lay between the germline ends. The CDR3 is CASSIDGTPGGYTF. The CDR3 region has the DNA TGTGCCAGTAGTATAGACGGGACTCCGGGTGGCTACACCTTC.

This rearrangement joins TRBV4-2 to TRBJ1-3, with D possibly TRBD1 on 5 matching bases. Per the germline V gene, CDR1 is LGHNA and CDR2 is YNFKEQ. This CDR3 has 18 residues. Trimming pared 3 bases from V and 4 bases from J, leaving 22 bases between. CDR3 loop: CASSQTDRWAAGGNTIYF. Written as DNA, the CDR3 is TGTGCCAGCAGCCAGACAGACCGCTGGGCCGCGGGAGGAAACACCATATATTTT.

The genes are TRBV7-9 and TRBJ1-3, with D uncertain. This CDR3 has 15 amino acids. Trimming pared 5 bases from V and 4 bases from J, leaving 15 bases between. Germline values: CDR1 SEHNR, CDR2 FQNEAQ (reference sequence). CDR3 coding DNA: TGTGCCAGCAGCCGACTAAGGGCCCTGGGAAACACCATATATTTT. It translates to CASSRLRALGNTIYF. Complete variable domain (other parts from reference TRBV7-9 and TRBJ1-3): DTGVSQNPRHKITKRGQNVTFRCDPISEHNRLYWYRQTLGQGPEFLTYFQNEAQLEKSRLLSDRFSAERPKGSFSTLEIQRTEQGDSAMYLCASSRLRALGNTIYFGEGSWLTVV.

The V gene is TRBV6-1, the J gene TRBJ1-2, with a weak D call TRBD1 (6 bases). The germline V gene encodes CDR1 MNHNS and CDR2 SASEGT. Trimming shortened V by 6 bases and J by 5 bases, and 13 bases separated the two germline ends. This CDR3 is built from 13 residues. The CDR3 is CASRERGLYGYTF. The CDR3 nucleotides read TGTGCCAGCAGAGAAAGGGGGTTGTATGGCTACACCTTC.